These T cell receptor beta chains were read from a single sample in a study of Tregs in tolerant kidney transplant recipients. Using immunoSEQ multiplex PCR, the repertoire was profiled, and TCRdb retains in-frame clones only, with some absent. The repertoire holds approximately 60,000 clones, with roughly 86% as singletons. Specimen: CD4+ T cells from blood (PBMCs), collected 6 months after the transplant. Receptors originate from a human patient who received a combined kidney and bone marrow transplant. A share of the T cells may be of graft donor origin. The CDR3 runs from the conserved cysteine through the conserved F or W. Each record gives: CDR3 DNA, CDR3 protein, clone size, J gene, D gene, V gene. D genes are given only for firm matches. The size of a clone is reported for some rows only, either as once, few or many, or as a class for expanded clones.

DNA: TGTGCCAGCAGCTTGGATGGCGACTTTCACTGGGAGACCCAGTACTTC
CDR3: CASSLDGDFHWETQYF
size: .
J: TRBJ2-5
D: .
V: TRBV5-4

DNA: TGCGCCAGCAGCTTGGTGGGACAGGGGCATGGCTACACCTTC
CDR3: CASSLVGQGHGYTF
size: .
J: TRBJ1-2
D: TRBD1
V: TRBV5-1

DNA: TGTGCCTGGATGCTGGGGGGGCGGGAGACCCAGTACTTC
CDR3: CAWMLGGRETQYF
size: .
J: TRBJ2-5
D: .
V: TRBV30

DNA: TGTGCCAGCAGCTTCATCGGGAGGGCCTACGAGCAGTACTTC
CDR3: CASSFIGRAYEQYF
size: .
J: TRBJ2-7
D: TRBD2
V: TRBV11-2

DNA: TGTGCCAGCAGTTCGGTCCGGGAGTCCTACGAGCAGTACTTC
CDR3: CASSSVRESYEQYF
size: .
J: TRBJ2-7
D: .
V: TRBV27

DNA: TGCGCCAGCAGCCCCGAGTACCGGACAAGAGCTAACTATGGCTACACCTTC
CDR3: CASSPEYRTRANYGYTF
size: .
J: TRBJ1-2
D: .
V: TRBV4-3

DNA: TGTGCCAGCAGCACAGATGCGGGGGCGCCACGAAATGAGCAGTTCTTC
CDR3: CASSTDAGAPRNEQFF
size: .
J: TRBJ2-1
D: .
V: TRBV5-6

DNA: TGTGCCACCAGCAGGGGACAGAACACCGGGGAGCTGTTTTTT
CDR3: CATSRGQNTGELFF
size: .
J: TRBJ2-2
D: .
V: TRBV15

DNA: TGTGCCAGCAGTTTTACCGGGGAGCAGTACTATAATTCCCCCCTCCACTTT
CDR3: CASSFTGEQYYNSPLHF
size: .
J: TRBJ1-6
D: .
V: TRBV27

DNA: TGTGCCAGCAGCTTAGCCCGGCCAGGGGTAGCTTTCTTT
CDR3: CASSLARPGVAFF
size: once
J: TRBJ1-1
D: .
V: TRBV11-2

DNA: TGTGCCATCAGTGAGATGCGGACAGGGAATTCCCCCCTCCACTTT
CDR3: CAISEMRTGNSPLHF
size: .
J: TRBJ1-6
D: TRBD1
V: TRBV10-3

DNA: TGTGCCAGCTCCGAGGGGCAGGGGACCGGGGAGCTGTTTTTT
CDR3: CASSEGQGTGELFF
size: .
J: TRBJ2-2
D: .
V: TRBV7-3

DNA: TGTGCCAGCAGCTTAGGCGGTTCTGGAAACACCATATATTTT
CDR3: CASSLGGSGNTIYF
size: once
J: TRBJ1-3
D: .
V: TRBV7-9

DNA: TGTGCCAGCAGCGGGACAGGGGACGGTCAGCCCCAGCATTTT
CDR3: CASSGTGDGQPQHF
size: .
J: TRBJ1-5
D: TRBD1
V: TRBV9

DNA: TGTGCCAGCAGTTACGCAGGGACTGAAGCTTTCTTT
CDR3: CASSYAGTEAFF
size: .
J: TRBJ1-1
D: .
V: TRBV6-5

DNA: TGTGCCAGCAGTGGGCACATAGAGGGGGCAGGTAATCAGCCCCAGCATTTT
CDR3: CASSGHIEGAGNQPQHF
size: .
J: TRBJ1-5
D: TRBD1
V: TRBV6-1

DNA: TGTGCCAGCAGTTACTCCGAACCGGGGGGTGGAAACACCATATATTTT
CDR3: CASSYSEPGGGNTIYF
size: .
J: TRBJ1-3
D: .
V: TRBV6-5

DNA: TGTGCCAGCAGCCTAAACCAGGGGGCCCCGCAAGAGACCCAGTACTTC
CDR3: CASSLNQGAPQETQYF
size: .
J: TRBJ2-5
D: TRBD1
V: TRBV14

DNA: TGTGCCAGCAGCCGAACTACATACGAGCAGTACTTC
CDR3: CASSRTTYEQYF
size: .
J: TRBJ2-7
D: .
V: TRBV2

DNA: TGTGCCAGTAGTAGGGGCGCGAGGGAGACCCAGTACTTC
CDR3: CASSRGARETQYF
size: .
J: TRBJ2-5
D: .
V: TRBV19

DNA: TGTGCCAGCAGGACAGGGGGTCCCTACGAGCAGTACTTC
CDR3: CASRTGGPYEQYF
size: .
J: TRBJ2-7
D: TRBD1
V: TRBV7-8

DNA: TGTGCCAGCGGTGACAGGAGCGGATACACCGGGGAGCTGTTTTTT
CDR3: CASGDRSGYTGELFF
size: .
J: TRBJ2-2
D: .
V: TRBV6-1

DNA: TGCGCCAGCAGCCAAGATCCGGACACTGACAGGAATGGCTACACCTTC
CDR3: CASSQDPDTDRNGYTF
size: .
J: TRBJ1-2
D: .
V: TRBV4-3

DNA: TGTGCCAGCAGCCCGACGACCGACAGGGATGGCTACACCTTC
CDR3: CASSPTTDRDGYTF
size: once
J: TRBJ1-2
D: TRBD1
V: TRBV7-9

DNA: TGTGCCAGCAGCTTAGCGGGGGGTTCCTACGAGCAGTACTTC
CDR3: CASSLAGGSYEQYF
size: .
J: TRBJ2-7
D: TRBD2
V: TRBV7-3

DNA: TGTGCCAGCAGTTACGTACAGAATTCACCCCTCCACTTT
CDR3: CASSYVQNSPLHF
size: .
J: TRBJ1-6
D: .
V: TRBV6-5

DNA: TGTGCCAGCAGCTTAACCCCGGGAGCCGGCTACGAGCAGTACTTC
CDR3: CASSLTPGAGYEQYF
size: .
J: TRBJ2-7
D: .
V: TRBV7-3

DNA: TGTGCCAGCAGACGCGGCGGTGCCAACTACGAGCAGTACTTC
CDR3: CASRRGGANYEQYF
size: .
J: TRBJ2-7
D: .
V: TRBV28

DNA: TGTGCCAGCAGATCAGGGACAGGGGCCTACGAGCAGTACTTC
CDR3: CASRSGTGAYEQYF
size: .
J: TRBJ2-7
D: TRBD1
V: TRBV7-9

DNA: TGTGCCACCAGCAGGTCCCCCGAAGCAAACTACGAGCAGTACTTC
CDR3: CATSRSPEANYEQYF
size: .
J: TRBJ2-7
D: .
V: TRBV15

DNA: TGTGCCACTGGGACAGGGACTTCGAGCTCTGGAAACACCATATATTTT
CDR3: CATGTGTSSSGNTIYF
size: .
J: TRBJ1-3
D: TRBD1
V: TRBV10-3